Below are 13 T cell receptor beta chains sequenced from a single sample in a study of CD8 T cells in Susac syndrome. RNA was extracted with the RNeasy kit, and a quantity of about 0.45 to 1 ug was reverse transcribed using random hexamers. TCRdb re-called the immunoSEQ multiplex PCR reads through MiXCR, storing one row per CDR3 protein. The sample has about 300,000 distinct CDR3 sequences; roughly 94% are singletons. What was sequenced was CD4+ T cells from PBMCs. The receptors stem from a human donor with multiple sclerosis.

The rearrangement links TRBV28 to TRBJ2-1, with 12 bases identical to TRBD2. With 5 bases clipped from V and 2 bases from J, the junction kept 1 base outside the gene matches. The CDR3 consists of 15 residues. Germline V gene lookup returns CDR1 MDHEN and CDR2 SYDVKM. The CDR3 coding sequence is TGTGCCAGCAGTAGGACTAGCGGGACCTACAATGAGCAGTTCTTC. It encodes CASSRTSGTYNEQFF.

V and J are TRBV4-1 and TRBJ2-5; D remains ambiguous. The CDR3 is 14 residues long. Deletions cut 4 bases from V and 2 bases from J, with 11 bases between. From germline, CDR1 is MGHRA and CDR2 YSYEKL. CDR3 bases: TGCGCCAGCAGCCGGTCCCTCATTCAAGAGACCCAGTACTTC. It yields the protein CASSRSLIQETQYF.

This rearrangement joins TRBV24-1 to TRBJ2-1; D perhaps matches TRBD1 (6 bases). Germline V gives CDR1 KGHDR, CDR2 SFDVKD. Trimming took off 3 bases at V and 6 bases at J, with 11 bases between the two ends. CDR3 size: 14 residues. This chain's CDR3 is CATSDPARGNEQFF. The CDR3 DNA reads TGTGCCACCAGTGATCCCGCCAGGGGCAATGAGCAGTTCTTC.

The chain has TRBV29-1 and TRBJ2-2, with TRBD1 matching over 11 bases. This CDR3 has 13 residues. CDR1 and CDR2 (germline): SQVTM, ANQGSEA. With 7 bases clipped from V and 6 bases from J, the junction kept 4 bases outside the gene matches. Here the CDR3 DNA reads TGCAGCGGAGGGGACAGGGGGTCCGGGGAGCTGTTTTTT. It translates to CSGGDRGSGELFF.

The chain links TRBV20-1 to TRBJ2-7; no reliable D call. Germline V gene lookup returns CDR1 DFQATT and CDR2 SNEGSKA (reference sequence). The CDR3 sequence is 13 residues long. V shed 5 bases and J shed 5 bases, with 16 bases lying between them. The chain's CDR3 is CSAPAPGNHEQYF. The CDR3 DNA reads TGCAGTGCTCCCGCGCCTGGAAACCACGAGCAGTACTTC.

This clonotype has just one count. The chain joins TRBV9 to TRBJ2-3; D is ambiguous. This CDR3 has 14 amino acids. The germline V and J ends were trimmed by 4 bases and 2 bases, with 11 bases remaining between them. Germline assignment: CDR1 SGDLS and CDR2 YYNGEE. The CDR3 DNA is TGTGCCAGCAGCTCCCGGTTACACACAGATACGCAGTATTTT. Its translation is CASSSRLHTDTQYF.

This chain joins TRBV6-6 and TRBJ1-5; TRBD1 agrees at 9 bases. With V trimmed by 5 bases and J by 2 bases, 4 bases remained unmatched. The CDR3 extends over 15 amino acids. Germline CDR1 is MNHNY and CDR2 is SVGAGI (reference sequence). The CDR3 sequence is CASSQTGGGNQPQHF. The CDR3 region has the DNA TGTGCCAGCAGTCAGACAGGGGGTGGCAATCAGCCCCAGCATTTT.

This clonotype was found once. V usage is TRBV20-1 and J usage is TRBJ2-7; maybe TRBD1 (6 bases). Germline V lookup: CDR1 DFQATT, CDR2 SNEGSKA (reference sequence). The CDR3 length is 14 residues. V was shortened by 6 bases and J by 2 bases, with 17 bases between the two germline ends. CDR3 nucleotide sequence: TGCAGTGCCTATCCCCCGAGGGGGACCTACGAGCAGTACTTC. This encodes CSAYPPRGTYEQYF.

The chain links TRBV5-1 to TRBJ2-5, with D possibly being TRBD1 (6 bases). The CDR3 loop spans 15 amino acids. Germline CDR1 SGHRS, CDR2 YFSETQ. Trimming removed 0 bases from V and 5 bases from J, with 14 bases in between. For the CDR3, the DNA is TGCGCCAGCAGCTTGGGGACAGAGGGGTTGGAGACCCAGTACTTC. This gives the protein CASSLGTEGLETQYF.

This clonotype was seen just once. The chain links TRBV12-3 or TRBV12-4 to TRBJ1-1; tentatively, D is TRBD1 (5 bases). The V and J ends lost 3 bases and 0 bases respectively, with 11 bases between them. The CDR3 is 15 residues long. The CDR3 spells CASSFLRALNTEAFF. CDR3 bases: TGTGCCAGCAGTTTCCTCAGGGCCCTGAACACTGAAGCTTTCTTT.

V gene TRBV4-3 combines with J gene TRBJ2-7; D gene ambiguous. The V end lost 3 bases, the J end lost 2 bases, and 11 bases lay between the germline ends. This CDR3 spans 14 amino acids. The V gene's germline CDR1 is LGHNA and CDR2 YSLEER. As DNA, the CDR3 is TGCGCCAGCAGCCAGGGTCAGTATCCCTACGAGCAGTACTTC. Amino acid sequence: CASSQGQYPYEQYF.

The chain recombines TRBV6-1 with TRBJ1-2; TRBD1 matches 8 bases. The length of the CDR3 is 16 residues. V gave up 7 bases and J gave up 3 bases; unmatched junction bases: 13. Per germline, CDR1 MNHNS and CDR2 SASEGT. The CDR3 DNA reads as TGTGCCAGCACGCCAGGACAGGGACTCCCCTACTATGGCTACACCTTC. Amino acids: CASTPGQGLPYYGYTF.

The CDR3 sequence: CASSPRGGRASGNEQFF. CDR3 nucleotides: TGTGCCAGCAGCCCGAGGGGCGGGAGGGCCTCAGGGAATGAGCAGTTCTTC. The chain joins TRBV5-6 to TRBJ2-1, with 9 nucleotides matching TRBD2. V lost 4 bases to trimming and J lost 7 bases; unmatched junction nucleotides: 15. CDR1 is SGHDT, CDR2 YYEEEE, per germline. The CDR3 consists of 17 residues.